A selection of T cell receptor beta chains follows, all from one sample in a study of T cell repertoires in cytomegalovirus infection. For these receptors, no antigen is known. MiXCR, applied by TCRdb to the reads, yields one record per CDR3 protein. Of approximately 71,000 distinct CDR3 sequences in the sample, approximately 20% were seen once. The sample here was CD8+ T cells from cultured PBMCs, taken from culture after CMV antigen stimulation. The source of these receptors is a human donor in good health (CMV status not recorded). Some clones in this sample may be carry-over from other donors' samples. CDR3s include the opening cysteine and the closing phenylalanine or tryptophan. A D gene is named only where the DNA matches it firmly. Clone size appears in some rows only: once, few, many, or a class for an expanded clone.

d_gene	v_gene	j_gene	abundance	CDR3nt	CDR3aa
-	TRBV6-5	TRBJ1-1	-	TGTGCCAGCAGGCCGGAACAGATGAACACTGAAGCTTTCTTT	CASRPEQMNTEAFF
-	TRBV4-1	TRBJ1-5	many	TGCGCCAGCAGCCTTGAATTGGGGTTTGCCAATCAGCCCCAGCATTTT	CASSLELGFANQPQHF
-	TRBV2	TRBJ1-1	-	TGTGCCAGCCCCCAGAGGGTTTCAGCTTTCTTT	CASPQRVSAFF
TRBD2	TRBV11-1	TRBJ2-7	few	TGTGCCAGCAGCTTAAGCGGGGGGGCCGACGAGCAGTACTTC	CASSLSGGADEQYF
-	TRBV7-2	TRBJ2-3	few	TGTGCCAGCAGCTTAGCGGGACCGATCCCAGATACGCAGTATTTT	CASSLAGPIPDTQYF
-	TRBV12-5	TRBJ2-7	-	TGTGCTAGTGGTTGGGATACGGGAAGTACCTACGAGCAGTACTTC	CASGWDTGSTYEQYF
TRBD1	TRBV7-8	TRBJ1-1	-	TGTGCCAGCAGCGCCAGGGGGCGATCAGCTGAAGCTTTCTTT	CASSARGRSAEAFF
TRBD2	TRBV12-3/TRBV12-4	TRBJ2-7	-	TGTGCCAGCGTTAACTGGACTAGCGGGGCCCACGAGCAGTACTTC	CASVNWTSGAHEQYF
TRBD1	TRBV28	TRBJ2-6	-	TGTGCCAGCAGTTTCCCCGGACAGGGGATCATCTCGCCTGGGGCCAACGTCCTGACTTTC	CASSFPGQGIISPGANVLTF
-	TRBV7-6	TRBJ1-1	few	TGTGCCAGCAGCTTTCCCGGGGCTCCAGCTTTCTTT	CASSFPGAPAFF
TRBD1	TRBV7-2	TRBJ1-1	-	TGTGCCAGCAGCTCCAGGGGGGGTGAAGCTTTCTTT	CASSSRGGEAFF
TRBD1	TRBV7-8	TRBJ2-7	-	TGTGCCAGCAGCTTAGAGGCGGACAGGGAATACGAGCAGTACTTC	CASSLEADREYEQYF
-	TRBV7-9	TRBJ2-2	-	TGTGCCAGCAGCCAAACTAGCCGAGGCGGGGAGCTGTTTTTT	CASSQTSRGGELFF
-	TRBV7-7	TRBJ2-5	-	TGTGCCAGCAGCGGCCAGGAGGCCTGGGGAGAGACCCAGTACTTC	CASSGQEAWGETQYF
TRBD1	TRBV6-6	TRBJ2-2	-	TGTGCCAGCAGTTACCCGCCCGGGACAGGGGGGACCGGGGAGCTGTTTTTT	CASSYPPGTGGTGELFF
TRBD1	TRBV6-6	TRBJ1-2	-	TGTGCCAGCAGTGATTTGTTGGGACAGCATGACTATGGCTACACCTTC	CASSDLLGQHDYGYTF
-	TRBV27	TRBJ2-5	-	TGCGCCAGCAGTTTGGGGGGTGGAAAGACCCAGTACTTC	CASSLGGGKTQYF
-	TRBV4-1	TRBJ2-3	few	TGTGCCAGCAGCCAAGATCCGCAAGGAGCAGATACGCAGTATTTT	CASSQDPQGADTQYF
TRBD1	TRBV5-4	TRBJ1-2	few	TGTGCCAGCAGCTGGGACAGGGACGGCTACACCTTC	CASSWDRDGYTF
-	TRBV27	TRBJ2-7	-	TGTGCCAGCAGCGCGCTAGCGTTTGACGAGCAGTACTTC	CASSALAFDEQYF
-	TRBV7-2	TRBJ2-7	few	TGTGCCAGCAGCCATGGGCGGGACGGTAGCTCCTACGAGCAGTACTTC	CASSHGRDGSSYEQYF
TRBD1	TRBV6-1	TRBJ2-7	few	TGTGCCAGCAGTCCACCTCCCGGGACAGCTCGCTACGAGCAGTACTTC	CASSPPPGTARYEQYF
TRBD1	TRBV6-6	TRBJ1-6	few	TGTGCCAGCAGTGATCCTGGCGGACAGGGGAATAATTCACCCCTCCACTTT	CASSDPGGQGNNSPLHF
-	TRBV12-3/TRBV12-4	TRBJ1-1	few	TGTGCCAGCGGATTTGGCACTGAAGCTTTCTTT	CASGFGTEAFF
-	TRBV5-6	TRBJ1-1	few	TGTGCCAGCAGCTTCGCCAGCAACACTGAAGCTTTCTTT	CASSFASNTEAFF
-	TRBV7-8	TRBJ2-7	many	TGTGCCAGCAGCTTAACCGCAGGGGATCTCTCCTACGAGCAGTACTTC	CASSLTAGDLSYEQYF
-	TRBV6-2/TRBV6-3	TRBJ1-1	few	TGTGCCAGCAGCCCGTTAAACACTGAAGCTTTCTTT	CASSPLNTEAFF
-	TRBV7-3	TRBJ1-1	-	TGTGCCAGCAGCCGAGAGGGGTCATCGAACACTGAAGCTTTCTTT	CASSREGSSNTEAFF
-	TRBV7-9	TRBJ2-7	-	TGTGCCAGCAGCTTAGCGGGCGTGAAAGTAAGGACCGCTATCTACGAGCAGTACTTC	CASSLAGVKVRTAIYEQYF
-	TRBV7-9	TRBJ2-1	-	TGTGCCAGCAGGGATCCCCGGGACCCGAGGGATGAGCAGTTCTTC	CASRDPRDPRDEQFF
-	TRBV6-6	TRBJ1-2	few	TGTGCCAGCGGAGGACACGTCTATGGCTACACCTTC	CASGGHVYGYTF
TRBD1	TRBV7-6	TRBJ1-6	-	TGTGCCAGCAGCCCAGAGGGTACCACAGGGGGCAGTTCACCCCTCCACTTT	CASSPEGTTGGSSPLHF
TRBD2	TRBV19	TRBJ2-1	-	TGTGCCAGTAGCTATAGCGGGGGGTTTAATGAGCAGTTCTTC	CASSYSGGFNEQFF
-	TRBV4-2	TRBJ1-2	-	TGTGCCAGCAGCCAACCGGGCACTAACTACTATGGCTACACCTTC	CASSQPGTNYYGYTF
-	TRBV7-2	TRBJ1-1	few	TGTGCCAGCAGCGTCGGGACGACAGTTGAAGCTTTCTTT	CASSVGTTVEAFF
-	TRBV15	TRBJ1-1	-	TGTGCCACCAGCAGAGATAAGGCCCAACCTGAAGCTTTCTTT	CATSRDKAQPEAFF
-	TRBV7-6	TRBJ2-1	-	TGTGCCAGCAGTACCGACCAAAATGAGCAGTTCTTC	CASSTDQNEQFF
-	TRBV12-3/TRBV12-4	TRBJ1-1	few	TGTGCCAGCACCGCGCCGGGTCCCTTAGAAGCTTTCTTT	CASTAPGPLEAFF
-	TRBV7-9	TRBJ2-7	-	TGTGCCAGCACCCAGTCAGGGTATAGCTCCTACGAGCAGTACTTC	CASTQSGYSSYEQYF
-	TRBV6-5	TRBJ2-1	-	TGTGCCAGCAGTTACTCGTTCGGGGAGGATGAGCAGTTCTTC	CASSYSFGEDEQFF
-	TRBV7-2	TRBJ1-1	-	TGTGCCAGCAGCTTAAGCAGGGGGAACACTGAAGCTTTCTTT	CASSLSRGNTEAFF
TRBD1	TRBV3-1	TRBJ1-1	-	TGTGCCAGCAGCCAGACCTATACAGGGGGGCGAACGGAAGCTTTCTTT	CASSQTYTGGRTEAFF
-	TRBV7-2	TRBJ1-5	few	TGTGCCAGCAGCTTTGAGGGGGTGTTGAATCAGCCCCAGCATTTT	CASSFEGVLNQPQHF
TRBD2	TRBV11-2	TRBJ2-1	-	TGTGCCAGCAGCCTTCTAGCGGGGGGCCGGAATGAGCAGTTCTTC	CASSLLAGGRNEQFF
-	TRBV6-5	TRBJ2-6	-	TGTGCCAGCAGTTACGGACTCTCTGGGGCCAACGTCCTGACTTTC	CASSYGLSGANVLTF
-	TRBV7-2	TRBJ1-1	few	TGTGCCAGCAGCCTGGGGGGGAAATCTGAAGCTTTCTTT	CASSLGGKSEAFF
TRBD1	TRBV7-8	TRBJ2-7	many	TGTGCCAGCAGCCCAGGGGGCACCGCCTACGAGCAGTACTTC	CASSPGGTAYEQYF
-	TRBV7-2	TRBJ1-5	-	TGTGCCAGCAGCCCAGGGTCGGATCAGCCCCAGCATTTT	CASSPGSDQPQHF
-	TRBV7-9	TRBJ2-7	few	TGTGCCAGCAGCTTGACAGGAGACGAGCAGTACTTC	CASSLTGDEQYF
TRBD1	TRBV12-3/TRBV12-4	TRBJ1-1	few	TGTGCCAGCAGATACGGACAGGGGGCCTTGAACACTGAAGCTTTCTTT	CASRYGQGALNTEAFF
-	TRBV7-2	TRBJ2-6	-	TGTGCCAGCAGCATGTGGGGGGTGCCGATGACTGGGGCCAACGTCCTGACTTTC	CASSMWGVPMTGANVLTF
-	TRBV4-1	TRBJ2-5	-	TGCGCCAGCAGCCTCGAAAAGGGGGGCAGGGAGACCCAGTACTTC	CASSLEKGGRETQYF
TRBD1	TRBV7-6	TRBJ2-6	-	TGTGCCAGCAGCTTAGCGCCCGGACAGGGAAGCTTCTCTGGGGCCAACGTCCTGACTTTC	CASSLAPGQGSFSGANVLTF
-	TRBV11-2	TRBJ1-1	-	TGTGCCAGCAGCTTGGAGCCATTGAGCACTGAAGCTTTCTTT	CASSLEPLSTEAFF
TRBD1	TRBV6-6	TRBJ1-5	-	TGTGCCAGCAGGACAGGGAATAGCAATCAGCCCCAGCATTTT	CASRTGNSNQPQHF
-	TRBV11-2	TRBJ2-1	few	TGTGCCAGCAGCTTTAACAGGGAGAGGATCAATGAGCAGTTCTTC	CASSFNRERINEQFF
TRBD2	TRBV7-2	TRBJ2-7	-	TGTGCCAGCAGCTTAGTACCGGCGGGAGTGTACGAGCAGTACTTC	CASSLVPAGVYEQYF